The 28 T cell receptor beta chains below all came from one sample that was sequenced in a study of metastatic and nonmetastatic thyroid tumors. Before thyroid surgery, none of the patients had received any treatment. TCRdb re-clonotyped the PCR reads via MiXCR. The repertoire consists of tens of thousands of clones, with 15% to 20% occurring once and the leading ten covering approximately 14%. The sequenced sample consisted of tumor tissue. The origin of the receptors is a female donor with papillary thyroid cancer or a benign thyroid nodule (not recorded which). Some clones in this sample may be carry-over from other donors' samples.

This clone showed up many times. The chain employs TRBV14 and TRBJ1-3; no reliable D call. The length of the CDR3 is 15 residues. Trimming removed 4 bases from V and 0 bases from J, with 10 bases in between. CDR1 is SGHDN, CDR2 FVKESK, per germline. The CDR3 region is CASSRTVLSGNTIYF. The CDR3 DNA reads TGTGCCAGCAGCCGAACGGTTCTCTCTGGAAACACCATATATTTT. Full variable domain (outside the CDR3, taken from reference TRBV14 and TRBJ1-3): EAGVTQFPSHSVIEKGQTVTLRCDPISGHDNLYWYRRVMGKEIKFLLHFVKESKQDESGMPNNRFLAERTGGTYSTLKVQPAELEDSGVYFCASSRTVLSGNTIYFGEGSWLTVV.

This clone showed up just a few times. V and J are TRBV6-1 and TRBJ1-1, with no clear D. The CDR3 contains 12 residues. Trimming removed 7 bases at V and 11 bases at J, with 17 bases between. In germline, CDR1 is MNHNS, CDR2 SASEGT. CDR3 protein: CASIPDGRRAFF. CDR3 DNA sequence: TGTGCCAGCATCCCAGACGGACGGCGGGCTTTCTTT.

V gene TRBV11-2 combines with J gene TRBJ2-1, with 8 nucleotides matching TRBD1. The germline gives CDR1 SGHAT, CDR2 FQNNGV. V shed 1 base and J 6 bases; nucleotides not matched to a gene: 5. This CDR3 contains 15 residues. CDR3 residues: CASSLGAGGINEQFF. CDR3 coding DNA: TGTGCCAGCAGCTTAGGGGCAGGGGGCATCAATGAGCAGTTCTTC.

Many counts were recorded for this clone. The chain recombines TRBV30 with TRBJ2-3; the match to TRBD1 covers 8 bases. CDR1 GTSNPN and CDR2 SVGIG come from the germline V gene (reference sequence). Germline trimming cut 3 bases from V and 3 bases from J; bases unmatched to any gene: 5. The CDR3 covers 14 residues. CDR3 sequence: CAWRHRGLTDTQYF. The CDR3 region has the DNA TGTGCCTGGAGGCACAGGGGGTTGACAGATACGCAGTATTTT.

Many counts were recorded for this clone. The rearrangement uses TRBV20-1 and TRBJ2-1; 13 nucleotides agree with TRBD2. This CDR3 is built from 13 residues. Germline CDR1 reads DFQATT; CDR2 reads SNEGSKA (reference sequence). J gave up 9 bases and V 6 bases, and 5 bases lay outside the gene matches. CDR3 sequence (DNA): TGCAGTGCAACTAGCGGGAGGGCCAGTGAGCAGTTCTTC. This translates into CSATSGRASEQFF.

The chain employs TRBV12-3 or TRBV12-4 and TRBJ2-4, with 11 bases matching TRBD1. The CDR3 covers 16 residues. Germline trimming cut 6 bases from V and 5 bases from J; bases unmatched to any gene: 9. The CDR3 reads CASRYSPGQGENIQYF. For the CDR3, the DNA is TGTGCCAGCAGATATTCCCCGGGACAGGGGGAAAACATTCAGTACTTC.

V and J are TRBV30 and TRBJ1-2; D not resolved. Trimming stripped 4 bases from V and 6 bases from J, with 12 bases between. The germline gives CDR1 GTSNPN, CDR2 SVGIG (reference sequence). The CDR3 totals 12 residues. The DNA of the CDR3 is TGTGCCTGGATGTGGGAAACGGATGGCTACACCTTC. The encoded protein is CAWMWETDGYTF.

This clone appeared a few times. A much larger clone lies a single base off, so this may be a read error. J is TRBJ1-2 and V is TRBV12-3 or TRBV12-4, with 8 positions matching TRBD1. CDR3 length: 14 residues. V shed 7 bases and J 6 bases; nucleotides not matched to a gene: 10. The CDR3, as DNA: TGTGCCAGCACCCCGACAGGGGTTCCCCATGGCTACACCTTC. Protein: CASTPTGVPHGYTF.

This clone was observed at least ten times. The CDR3 reads CASSLEDHLNTEAFF. CDR3 in DNA: TGTGCCAGCAGCTTAGAGGACCACTTGAACACTGAAGCTTTCTTT. This rearrangement joins TRBV11-3 to TRBJ1-1, with D unclear. The ends were cut back, 0 bases at V and 0 bases at J, with 8 bases in the middle. This CDR3 is built from 15 residues. Germline V gene sequence: CDR1 SGHNT, CDR2 YENEEA.

This clone has just a few counts. This sequence joins TRBV10-3 and TRBJ1-2; D is uncertain. The CDR3 has 12 residues. Trimming cost V 6 bases and J 10 bases, with 15 bases left between them. CDR1 is ENHRY, CDR2 SYGVKD, per germline. The CDR3 DNA sequence: TGTGCCATCAGCGCCCAGGTAAGGGTCTACACCTTC. This encodes CAISAQVRVYTF.

This clone was detected many times. The V and J genes are TRBV27 and TRBJ2-2, with 8 bases lining up with TRBD2. This CDR3 region has 14 residues. Per germline, CDR1 MNHEY and CDR2 SMNVEV (reference sequence). V trimming: 11 bases; J trimming: 3 bases; junction bases outside the gene matches: 8. The CDR3 DNA reads TGTGCCCCGCCGGTACTAGCGGACACCGGGGAGCTGTTTTTT. As protein: CAPPVLADTGELFF.

In its sample, this clone was seen a few times. This clone may be a read error of a much larger clone one base away. The V gene is TRBV15, the J gene TRBJ2-5; D might be TRBD1 (5 bases). The germline CDR1 and CDR2 sequences are LNHNV and YYDKDF (reference sequence). The CDR3 spans 15 residues. CDR3 DNA: TGTGCCACCATCAGAGATGTAGGCAGGGAAGAGACCCAGTACTTC. Its translation: CATIRDVGREETQYF.

There are a few counts of this clone. The rearrangement joins TRBV28 to TRBJ2-6; possibly TRBD1 or TRBD2 for D (7 bases each). CDR3 length: 17 amino acids. CDR1 is MDHEN, CDR2 SYDVKM, per germline. V lost 4 bases, J lost 6 bases, and 19 bases lay in between. Here the CDR3 DNA reads TGTGCCAGCAGTTGGGGCAGGGGGAGGGCTGTGGCCAACGTCCTGACTTTC. Its translation: CASSWGRGRAVANVLTF.

This clone was detected many times. The chain combines TRBV5-1 with TRBJ2-1; D ambiguous. The CDR3 is 12 residues long. The V end lost 0 bases, the J end lost 8 bases, and 6 bases lay between the germline ends. Germline-derived CDR1 and CDR2 are SGHRS and YFSETQ. The CDR3 loop reads CASSLANYEQFF. In DNA, the CDR3 is TGCGCCAGCAGCTTGGCAAACTATGAGCAGTTCTTC.

In regard to this clone: Given a much more abundant clone one base away, this may be a read error. Other DNA sequences in this specimen translate into the identical CDR3. J is TRBJ2-2 and V is TRBV7-2; tentatively, D is TRBD2 (5 bases). Germline-derived CDR1 and CDR2 are SGHTA and FQGNSA. There are 14 residues in the CDR3. CDR3 amino acids: CASSLVGSPGELFF. CDR3 coding DNA: TGTGCCAGCAGCTTAGTGGGGAGTCCCGGGGAGCTGTTTTTC.

This clone was recorded at least ten times. The V gene is TRBV11-2, the J gene TRBJ2-3; tentatively, D is TRBD2 (5 bases). Germline CDR1 is SGHAT and CDR2 is FQNNGV. V dropped 3 bases and J dropped 5 bases, with 21 bases sitting between them. The CDR3 extends over 17 amino acids. The CDR3 sequence: CASSFGTPGTRGDTQYF. The CDR3 bases are TGTGCCAGCAGCTTTGGTACTCCAGGAACCCGGGGAGATACGCAGTATTTT.

This clone was seen repeatedly, ten times or more. This chain links TRBV28 with TRBJ2-7, with D maybe TRBD2 (6 bases). Germline V lookup: CDR1 MDHEN, CDR2 SYDVKM. CDR3 length equals 15 residues. Trimming removed 5 bases from V and 5 bases from J, with 19 bases in between. CDR3 protein: CASSPSGGWPDEQYF. The CDR3 region has the DNA TGTGCCAGCAGTCCAAGTGGGGGGTGGCCTGACGAGCAGTACTTC.

In its sample, this clone is large. V and J are TRBV20-1 and TRBJ2-7, with TRBD1 matching over 8 bases. The junction had 8 bases not matched to a gene; V was cut back by 6 bases and J by 4 bases. CDR3 length equals 13 residues. Germline assignment: CDR1 DFQATT and CDR2 SNEGSKA (reference sequence). CDR3 sequence reads: CSATDRGLYEQYF. The CDR3 bases are TGCAGTGCAACCGACAGGGGTCTTTACGAGCAGTACTTC.

This clone was counted many times. The gene calls are TRBV6-1 and TRBJ1-4; D is unclear. This CDR3 is built from 13 residues. V gave up 5 bases and J gave up 7 bases, with 11 bases separating them. The germline V gene encodes CDR1 MNHNS and CDR2 SASEGT. This CDR3 reads CASSYQGPEKLFF. The CDR3 nucleotides read TGTGCCAGCAGTTATCAAGGGCCTGAAAAACTGTTTTTT.

The chain combines TRBV7-9 with TRBJ1-2; 10 nucleotides match TRBD1. CDR1 and CDR2 from the germline V gene are SEHNR and FQNEAQ (reference sequence). This CDR3 comprises 15 residues. V shed 4 bases and J 4 bases; nucleotides not matched to a gene: 6. The CDR3 region is CASSSMDRGSYGYTF. As DNA, the CDR3 is TGTGCCAGCAGCTCCATGGACAGGGGGTCCTATGGCTACACCTTC.

This clone is a singleton in its sample. The J gene is TRBJ2-3, the V gene TRBV14; the D is unclear. Germline V lookup: CDR1 SGHDN, CDR2 FVKESK. Trimming removed 0 bases at V and 0 bases at J, with 13 bases between. The CDR3 length is 17 residues. As DNA, the CDR3 is TGTGCCAGCAGCCAAGATCCAGCCTCTTCTAGCACAGATACGCAGTATTTT. This gives the protein CASSQDPASSSTDTQYF.

This clone was recorded many times. This rearrangement joins TRBV6-1 to TRBJ2-2; D gene uncertain. V was shortened by 5 bases and J by 4 bases, with 5 bases between the two germline ends. The CDR3 contains 12 residues. CDR1 and CDR2 from the germline V gene are MNHNS and SASEGT. The CDR3 DNA reads TGTGCCAGCAGTTATTCCACCGGGGAGCTGTTTTTT. It is translated as CASSYSTGELFF.

The sample holds many counts of this clone. This chain connects TRBV9 to TRBJ2-3; 16 bases align to TRBD2. Germline lookup yields CDR1 SGDLS and CDR2 YYNGEE. V gave up 3 bases and J gave up 5 bases; unmatched junction bases: 12. The CDR3 consists of 19 residues. The CDR3 protein is CASSGHPGLAGGHGDTQYF. For the CDR3, the DNA is TGTGCCAGCAGCGGGCACCCGGGACTAGCGGGGGGGCATGGAGATACGCAGTATTTT. The whole variable domain, remainder taken from reference TRBV9 and TRBJ2-3, is DSGVTQTPKHLITATGQRVTLRCSPRSGDLSVYWYQQSLDQGLQFLIQYYNGEERAKGNILERFSAQQFPDLHSELNLSSLELGDSALYFCASSGHPGLAGGHGDTQYFGPGTRLTVL.

Turning to this clone: A read error may be the cause here, since a much bigger clone is one base away. The genes are TRBV29-1 and TRBJ2-3; the D gene could be TRBD1 or TRBD2 (6 bases each). V lost 5 bases, J lost 5 bases, and 20 bases lay in between. Per germline, CDR1 SQVTM and CDR2 ANQGSEA. The CDR3 contains 15 residues. CDR3 DNA sequence: TGCAGCGTTAAGGAGGGGACATTACAAGTAGATACGCAGTATTTT. This gives the protein CSVKEGTLQVDTQYF.

This chain uses TRBV20-1 with TRBJ2-2; TRBD1 agrees at 7 bases. The germline V gene has CDR1 DFQATT and CDR2 SNEGSKA (reference sequence). The CDR3 extends over 16 amino acids. Losses at the gene ends were 1 base for V and 2 bases for J; bases not matched to a gene: 7. CDR3 sequence (DNA): TGCAGTGCTAGAGGACTCAAGGGGGCCAACACCGGGGAGCTGTTTTTT. The encoded protein is CSARGLKGANTGELFF.

Ten or more counts support this clone. The chain carries TRBV3-1 and TRBJ2-7; 11 bases are a match to TRBD2. V shed 0 bases and J 6 bases; nucleotides not matched to a gene: 4. The CDR3 is 15 amino acids. Germline assignment: CDR1 LGHDT and CDR2 YNNKEL (reference sequence). CDR3 sequence reads: CASSQEASGRPEQYF. CDR3 nucleotide sequence: TGTGCCAGCAGCCAAGAGGCTAGCGGGAGGCCCGAGCAGTACTTC.

This clone was seen ten or more times. J is TRBJ1-3 and V is TRBV5-1, with 7 bases that match TRBD1. CDR1 and CDR2 (germline): SGHRS, YFSETQ. The CDR3 runs 17 residues. The V segment lost 3 bases and the J segment 0 bases; nucleotides outside the gene matches: 9. The CDR3 DNA reads as TGCGCCAGCAGCTCCGGGCAGACAGGGCGCTCTGGAAACACCATATATTTT. This encodes CASSSGQTGRSGNTIYF. The full variable domain, completed using reference TRBV5-1 and TRBJ1-3, is KAGVTQTPRYLIKTRGQQVTLSCSPISGHRSVSWYQQTPGQGLQFLFEYFSETQRNKGNFPGRFSGRQFSNSRSEMNVSTLELGDSALYLCASSSGQTGRSGNTIYFGEGSWLTVV.

In this sample, this clone turned up a few times. This could be a read error, since a much larger clone is one nucleotide away. This chain links TRBV10-2 with TRBJ1-4, with 7 bases aligning to TRBD1. The CDR3 extends over 13 amino acids. V lost 7 bases, J lost 4 bases, and 3 bases stayed unmatched. CDR1 WSHSY and CDR2 SAAADI come from the germline V gene. The CDR3 DNA reads as TGCGCCAGCACGGGACAGCTTAATGAAAAACTGTTTTTT. This codes for CASTGQLNEKLFF.